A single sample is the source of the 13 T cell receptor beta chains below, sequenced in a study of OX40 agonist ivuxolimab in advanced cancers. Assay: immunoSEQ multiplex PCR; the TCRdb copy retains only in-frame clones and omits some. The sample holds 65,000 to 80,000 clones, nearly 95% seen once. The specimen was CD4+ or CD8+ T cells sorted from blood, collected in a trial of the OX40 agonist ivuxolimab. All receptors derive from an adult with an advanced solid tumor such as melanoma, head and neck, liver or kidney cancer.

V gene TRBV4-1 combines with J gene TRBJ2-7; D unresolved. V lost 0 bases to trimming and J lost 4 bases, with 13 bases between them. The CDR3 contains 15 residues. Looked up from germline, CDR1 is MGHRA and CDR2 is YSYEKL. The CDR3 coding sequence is TGCGCCAGCAGCCAAGATAGGGTTCAATCTTACGAGCAGTACTTC. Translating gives CASSQDRVQSYEQYF.

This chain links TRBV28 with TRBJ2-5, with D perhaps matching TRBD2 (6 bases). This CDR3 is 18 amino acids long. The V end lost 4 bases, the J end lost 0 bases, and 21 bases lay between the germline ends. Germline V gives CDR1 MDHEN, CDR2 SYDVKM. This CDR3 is CASSSNTLGREYQETQYF. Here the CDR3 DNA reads TGTGCCAGCAGTTCGAACACCCTCGGACGGGAGTACCAAGAGACCCAGTACTTC.

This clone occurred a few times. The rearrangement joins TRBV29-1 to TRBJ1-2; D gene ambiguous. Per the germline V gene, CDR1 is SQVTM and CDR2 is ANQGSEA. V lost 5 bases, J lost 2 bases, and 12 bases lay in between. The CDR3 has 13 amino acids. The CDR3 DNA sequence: TGCAGCGTTCTAGGCGGGCAGAACTATGGCTACACCTTC. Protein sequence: CSVLGGQNYGYTF.

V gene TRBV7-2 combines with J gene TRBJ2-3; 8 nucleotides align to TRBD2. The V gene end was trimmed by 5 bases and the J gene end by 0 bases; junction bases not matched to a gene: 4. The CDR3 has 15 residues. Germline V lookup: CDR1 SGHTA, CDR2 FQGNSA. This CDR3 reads CASSVGGASTDTQYF. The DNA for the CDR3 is TGTGCCAGCAGCGTCGGGGGGGCGAGCACAGATACGCAGTATTTT.

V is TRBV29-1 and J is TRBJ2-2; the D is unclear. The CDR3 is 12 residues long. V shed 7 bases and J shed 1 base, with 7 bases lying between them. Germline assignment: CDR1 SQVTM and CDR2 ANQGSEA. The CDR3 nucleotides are TGCAGCGCCCCCGAGAACACCGGGGAGCTGTTTTTT. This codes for CSAPENTGELFF.

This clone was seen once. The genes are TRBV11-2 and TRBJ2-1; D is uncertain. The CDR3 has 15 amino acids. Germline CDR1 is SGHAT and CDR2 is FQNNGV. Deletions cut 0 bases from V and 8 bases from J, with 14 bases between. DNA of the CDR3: TGTGCCAGCAGCTTAGAGGCTAGAGAGGACGATGAGCAGTTCTTC. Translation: CASSLEAREDDEQFF.

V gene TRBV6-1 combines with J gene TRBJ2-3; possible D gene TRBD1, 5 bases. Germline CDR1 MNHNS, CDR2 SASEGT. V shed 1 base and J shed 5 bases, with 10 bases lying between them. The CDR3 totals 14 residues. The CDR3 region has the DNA TGTGCCAGCAGTGAAGTGGCTAGGGGAGATACGCAGTATTTT. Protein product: CASSEVARGDTQYF.

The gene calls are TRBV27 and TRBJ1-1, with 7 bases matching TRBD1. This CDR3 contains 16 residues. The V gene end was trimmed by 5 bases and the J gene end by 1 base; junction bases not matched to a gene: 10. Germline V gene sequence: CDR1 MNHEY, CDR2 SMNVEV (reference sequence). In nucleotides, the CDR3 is TGTGCCAGCAGTCCCCGCGGGGAGGGGGCGAACACTGAAGCTTTCTTT. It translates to CASSPRGEGANTEAFF.

The CDR3 spells CASSLSSGMSSNEQFF. In DNA, the CDR3 is TGTGCCAGCAGCTTGAGTAGCGGGATGAGTAGCAATGAGCAGTTCTTC. The chain carries TRBV7-8 and TRBJ2-1, with TRBD2 matching 8 bases. Trimming took 3 bases from V and 6 from J; bases not matched to a gene: 10. CDR3 size: 16 residues. Germline CDR1 is SGHVS and CDR2 is FQNEAQ.

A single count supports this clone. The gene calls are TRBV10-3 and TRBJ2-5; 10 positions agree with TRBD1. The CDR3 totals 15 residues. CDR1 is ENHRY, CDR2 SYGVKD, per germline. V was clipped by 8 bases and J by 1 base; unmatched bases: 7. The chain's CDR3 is CAIRGTGDIQETQYF. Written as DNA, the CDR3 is TGTGCCATCCGGGGGACAGGGGACATCCAAGAGACCCAGTACTTC.

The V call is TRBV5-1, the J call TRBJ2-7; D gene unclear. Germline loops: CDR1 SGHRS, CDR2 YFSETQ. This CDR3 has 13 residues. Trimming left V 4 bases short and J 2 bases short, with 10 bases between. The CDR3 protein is CASSLGAAYEQYF. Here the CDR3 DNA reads TGCGCCAGCAGCCTGGGTGCTGCCTACGAGCAGTACTTC. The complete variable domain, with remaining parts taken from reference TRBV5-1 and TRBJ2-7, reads KAGVTQTPRYLIKTRGQQVTLSCSPISGHRSVSWYQQTPGQGLQFLFEYFSETQRNKGNFPGRFSGRQFSNSRSEMNVSTLELGDSALYLCASSLGAAYEQYFGPGTRLTVT.

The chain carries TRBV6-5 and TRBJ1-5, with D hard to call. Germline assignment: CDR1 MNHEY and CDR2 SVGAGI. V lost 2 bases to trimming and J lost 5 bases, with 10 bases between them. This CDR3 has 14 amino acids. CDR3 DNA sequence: TGTGCCAGCAGTTACCTACCCGGCGATCAGCCCCAGCATTTT. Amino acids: CASSYLPGDQPQHF.

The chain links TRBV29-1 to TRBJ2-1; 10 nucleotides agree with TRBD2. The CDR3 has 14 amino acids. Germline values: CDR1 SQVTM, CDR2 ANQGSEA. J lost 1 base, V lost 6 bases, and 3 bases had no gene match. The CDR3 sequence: CSVSAGGSYNEQFF. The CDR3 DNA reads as TGCAGCGTATCAGCGGGGGGGTCCTACAATGAGCAGTTCTTC.